This entry concerns a single T cell receptor (beta chain). Measured with immunoSEQ multiplex PCR; TCRdb has only the in-frame clones, and not every one. This table holds more than 350,000 clones, about 90% found once. The CDR3 is 15 amino acids. Looked up from germline, CDR1 is WSHSY and CDR2 is SAAADI. V was pared by 3 bases and J by 4 bases, with 4 bases of the junction left unmatched. These data come from a study of blood T cell repertoires in COVID-19. This sequence joins TRBV10-2 and TRBJ2-2, with 8 bases identical to TRBD2. The TCR was taken from a woman in her 30s with COVID-19, enrolled during active disease. Specimen: peripheral blood. The CDR3 region has the DNA TGCGCCAGCAGTGATCGCCTAGCGGGCACCGGGGAGCTGTTTTTT. As protein: CASSDRLAGTGELFF.